This passage covers 32 T cell receptor beta chains from one sample sequenced in a study of T cell responses to AZD1222 COVID-19 vaccine. The assay was immunoSEQ multiplex PCR, and TCRdb's table has in-frame clones only and misses some. The sample records 110,000 to 150,000 clones, 90% to 95% being singletons. The source was peripheral blood, collected on day 0 of AZD1222 vaccination. Receptor source: an adult in good health.

The chain employs TRBV6-5 and TRBJ2-7; D may be TRBD1 (6 bases). The CDR3 totals 14 residues. V was cut by 5 bases and J by 3 bases, with 14 bases left in between. CDR1 MNHEY and CDR2 SVGAGI come from the germline V gene. CDR3 sequence reads: CASSTGQLSYEQYF. DNA for the CDR3: TGTGCCAGCAGTACGGGACAATTGAGCTACGAGCAGTACTTC.

V and J are TRBV7-9 and TRBJ1-2; 8 bases map to TRBD1. J gave up 3 bases and V 5 bases, and 11 bases lay outside the gene matches. The CDR3 runs to 16 residues. CDR1 and CDR2 from the germline V gene are SEHNR and FQNEAQ (reference sequence). This CDR3 is CASSLLPGQADYGYTF. The CDR3 DNA is TGTGCCAGCAGCCTTCTCCCGGGACAGGCTGACTATGGCTACACCTTC.

The chain has TRBV7-2 and TRBJ1-2; D is unclear. The germline V gene has CDR1 SGHTA and CDR2 FQGNSA. The CDR3 loop spans 13 amino acids. The V end was cut by 5 bases, the J end by 7 bases, with 14 bases between. The CDR3 DNA sequence: TGTGCCAGCAGCAGCTACCCCCCTCTTGGCTACACCTTC. Protein product: CASSSYPPLGYTF.

This chain uses TRBV7-9 with TRBJ1-5; no clear D. Germline V gene lookup returns CDR1 SEHNR and CDR2 FQNEAQ (reference sequence). Trimming cost V 8 bases and J 0 bases, with 14 bases left between them. This CDR3 is built from 15 residues. The CDR3 DNA is TGTGCCAGCGGACCCGGACCGGATAGCAATCAGCCCCAGCATTTT. Amino acids: CASGPGPDSNQPQHF.

The rearrangement joins TRBV4-3 to TRBJ1-1; a weak D match, TRBD1 (6 bases). The V and J ends lost 4 bases and 6 bases respectively, with 12 bases between them. The CDR3 spans 13 residues. Germline assignment: CDR1 LGHNA and CDR2 YSLEER. CDR3 DNA sequence: TGCGCCAGCAGCCCCGGGGGGGGCGCTGAAGCTTTCTTT. Protein sequence: CASSPGGGAEAFF.

J is TRBJ1-1 and V is TRBV6-4; no definite D call. Trimming shortened V by 3 bases and J by 11 bases, and 13 bases separated the two germline ends. The CDR3 spans 12 residues. Germline values: CDR1 MRHNA, CDR2 SNTAGT. The CDR3 loop is CASSDSPGRAFF. The CDR3 DNA reads TGTGCCAGCAGTGATTCCCCTGGGCGGGCTTTCTTT.

This clone was seen a handful of times. V and J are TRBV12-5 and TRBJ1-5; no firm D call. Per germline, CDR1 LGHNT and CDR2 FRNRAP. Trimming removed 6 bases from V and 0 bases from J, with 12 bases in between. The CDR3 spans 15 residues. CDR3 sequence reads: CASGPSVYSNQPQHF. CDR3 sequence (DNA): TGTGCTAGTGGGCCCTCCGTATATAGCAATCAGCCCCAGCATTTT.

This chain connects TRBV2 to TRBJ1-1, with 9 bases aligning to TRBD1. The length of the CDR3 is 12 residues. V was pared by 4 bases and J by 8 bases, with 2 bases of the junction left unmatched. CDR1 SNHLY and CDR2 FYNNEI come from the germline V gene. The DNA for the CDR3 is TGTGCCAGCAGTGGGGACAGGGTCGAAGCTTTCTTT. Its protein is CASSGDRVEAFF.

The rearrangement links TRBV4-1 to TRBJ2-1; D may be TRBD2 (6 bases). Deletions cut 5 bases from V and 4 bases from J, with 15 bases between. Germline V gene data show CDR1 as MGHRA and CDR2 as YSYEKL. The CDR3 extends over 15 amino acids. Here the CDR3 DNA reads TGCGCCAGCAGCTTGCGGGAATTTGGGTACAATGAGCAGTTCTTC. It translates to CASSLREFGYNEQFF.

Comment on this clone: A read error may account for a junction end that differs from germline. The CDR3 DNA reads TGCGCCAGCAGTTTGGGGTTGAACACTGAAGCTTTCTTT. Translating gives CASSLGLNTEAFF. V is TRBV5-1 and J is TRBJ1-1; D is unclear. The V gene's germline CDR1 is SGHRS and CDR2 YFSETQ. The CDR3 contains 13 residues.

The chain carries TRBV3-1 (or the pseudogene TRBV3-2) and TRBJ1-5; D remains ambiguous. The CDR3 covers 20 residues. The ends were cut back, 0 bases at V and 2 bases at J, with 23 bases in the middle. CDR1 and CDR2 from the germline V gene are LGHDT and YNNKEL (reference sequence). This CDR3 is CASSQDPGAWPSPGNQPQHF. CDR3 nucleotide sequence: TGTGCCAGCAGCCAAGATCCGGGCGCTTGGCCGAGTCCGGGCAATCAGCCCCAGCATTTT.

J is TRBJ1-1 and V is TRBV27, with 10 bases that match TRBD1. With V trimmed by 8 bases and J by 0 bases, 6 bases remained unmatched. Germline CDR1 and CDR2: MNHEY and SMNVEV (reference sequence). There are 15 residues in the CDR3. The chain's CDR3 is CASRSTGGVNTEAFF. In DNA form, the CDR3 reads TGTGCCAGCCGTTCGACAGGGGGCGTGAACACTGAAGCTTTCTTT.

This sequence joins TRBV28 and TRBJ1-1; possible D gene TRBD1, 5 bases. From germline, CDR1 is MDHEN and CDR2 SYDVKM. The V end was cut by 5 bases, the J end by 11 bases, with 12 bases between. This CDR3 has 11 residues. DNA for the CDR3: TGTGCCAGCAGTCTTAGGGGTCTCGCTTTCTTT. Amino acids: CASSLRGLAFF. Full variable domain (missing parts from reference TRBV28 and TRBJ1-1): DVKVTQSSRYLVKRTGEKVFLECVQDMDHENMFWYRQDPGLGLRLIYFSYDVKMKEKGDIPEGYSVSREKKERFSLILESASTNQTSMYLCASSLRGLAFFGQGTRLTVV.

The J gene is TRBJ1-4, the V gene TRBV28, with no clear D. The length of the CDR3 is 14 residues. V dropped 5 bases and J dropped 8 bases, with 15 bases sitting between them. Looked up from germline, CDR1 is MDHEN and CDR2 is SYDVKM. The CDR3 protein is CASSRASRPEKLFF. The CDR3 DNA sequence: TGTGCCAGCAGTCGGGCATCCCGCCCAGAAAAACTGTTTTTT. Together with reference TRBV28 and TRBJ1-4, the CDR3 gives the full variable domain: DVKVTQSSRYLVKRTGEKVFLECVQDMDHENMFWYRQDPGLGLRLIYFSYDVKMKEKGDIPEGYSVSREKKERFSLILESASTNQTSMYLCASSRASRPEKLFFGSGTQLSVL.

The V gene is TRBV19, the J gene TRBJ1-2, with D perhaps matching TRBD1 (5 bases). This CDR3 region has 15 residues. CDR1 LNHDA and CDR2 SQIVND come from the germline V gene (reference sequence). V was pared by 4 bases and J by 0 bases, with 12 bases between. This chain's CDR3 is CASSRQGEANYGYTF. In DNA form, the CDR3 reads TGTGCCAGTAGTAGGCAAGGGGAGGCTAACTATGGCTACACCTTC.

This chain uses TRBV6-2 or TRBV6-3 with TRBJ1-5; D might be TRBD1 (5 bases). Trimming took 6 bases from V and 0 from J, leaving 12 bases between them. The germline CDR1 and CDR2 sequences are MNHEY and SVGEGT. This CDR3 has 15 amino acids. The CDR3 DNA reads TGTGCCAGCAGCTTCCTGGGGGTTAGCAATCAGCCCCAGCATTTT. It translates to CASSFLGVSNQPQHF.

The V and J genes are TRBV9 and TRBJ2-3, with D unresolved. CDR3 size: 13 residues. The germline V gene encodes CDR1 SGDLS and CDR2 YYNGEE. V lost 0 bases and J lost 3, with 5 bases in between. The DNA of the CDR3 is TGTGCCAGCAGCGTAGACCCGACAGATACGCAGTATTTT. Protein product: CASSVDPTDTQYF.

The chain has TRBV7-2 and TRBJ1-4; TRBD1 aligns across 9 bases. From germline, CDR1 is SGHTA and CDR2 FQGNSA. The CDR3 loop spans 15 amino acids. V gave up 5 bases and J gave up 3 bases; unmatched junction bases: 4. The CDR3 loop is CASSGTGSSNEKLFF. The CDR3 DNA reads TGTGCCAGCAGCGGGACAGGGTCATCTAATGAAAAACTGTTTTTT.

The V call is TRBV6-5, the J call TRBJ1-2; D is possibly TRBD1 (5 bases). CDR1 and CDR2 from the germline V gene are MNHEY and SVGAGI. Trimming removed 6 bases at V and 0 bases at J, with 11 bases between. This CDR3 has 14 amino acids. Here the CDR3 DNA reads TGTGCCAGCAGCGACAGCTATTCTAACTATGGCTACACCTTC. It codes for CASSDSYSNYGYTF.

The chain employs TRBV7-2 and TRBJ1-2; D not resolved. Germline CDR1 reads SGHTA; CDR2 reads FQGNSA. Trimming cost V 0 bases and J 4 bases, with 6 bases left between them. CDR3 length equals 13 residues. The CDR3 here is CASSLAAGYGYTF. The CDR3 DNA follows: TGTGCCAGCAGCTTAGCCGCCGGCTATGGCTACACCTTC.

The rearrangement links TRBV10-3 to TRBJ1-3, with D tentatively TRBD1 (5 bases). V lost 8 bases to trimming and J lost 4 bases, with 12 bases between them. This CDR3 contains 13 residues. CDR1 and CDR2 (germline): ENHRY, SYGVKD. The CDR3 protein is CAIGGAGGNTIYF. The CDR3, as DNA: TGTGCCATCGGAGGGGCAGGCGGAAACACCATATATTTT.

The DNA for the CDR3 is TGTGCCAGTAGTTTTGGGGGAAGGGAGTATAATTCACCCCTCCACTTT. Translated, it gives CASSFGGREYNSPLHF. V is TRBV19 and J is TRBJ1-6; maybe TRBD1 (5 bases). Trimming took 5 bases from V and 4 from J, leaving 15 bases between them. This CDR3 has 16 amino acids. From germline, CDR1 is LNHDA and CDR2 SQIVND (reference sequence).

In this sample, this clone turned up once. CDR3 bases: TGTGCCAGCAGGAAGCGGGGGGGCCCTGATACGCAGTATTTT. Its protein is CASRKRGGPDTQYF. The chain carries TRBV3-1 (or the pseudogene TRBV3-2) and TRBJ2-3; 10 nucleotides agree with TRBD2. The ends lost 6 bases at V and 6 bases at J; junction bases unmatched: 6. CDR3 length: 14 residues. The germline V gene encodes CDR1 LGHDT and CDR2 YNNKEL (reference sequence).

The chain uses TRBV7-9 and TRBJ2-7; 8 nucleotides align to TRBD2. After removal of 2 bases from V and 3 bases from J, the junction contained 3 bases not matched to a gene. This CDR3 has 14 residues. Germline V gene lookup returns CDR1 SEHNR and CDR2 FQNEAQ (reference sequence). The CDR3 DNA is TGTGCCAGCAGCTTACCTAGCGGGCTCTACGAGCAGTACTTC. This gives the protein CASSLPSGLYEQYF.

This clone was found once. The chain joins TRBV19 to TRBJ2-3; D gene ambiguous. Germline V gene lookup returns CDR1 LNHDA and CDR2 SQIVND (reference sequence). This CDR3 has 12 amino acids. Trimming took 6 bases from V and 4 from J, leaving 8 bases between them. Here the CDR3 reads CASRGQADTQYF. Here the CDR3 DNA reads TGTGCCAGTAGAGGGCAGGCAGATACGCAGTATTTT.

The V and J genes are TRBV6-1 and TRBJ1-2; D possibly corresponds to TRBD1 (6 bases). This CDR3 is 20 amino acids long. Germline lookup yields CDR1 MNHNS and CDR2 SASEGT. Trimming removed 1 base from V and 0 bases from J, with 24 bases in between. The CDR3 DNA sequence: TGTGCCAGCAGTGAAGACTACTCCGGACAGAGAGTTTCCGCTAACTATGGCTACACCTTC. This codes for CASSEDYSGQRVSANYGYTF.

The rearrangement uses TRBV10-3 and TRBJ2-7, with TRBD1 matching 9 bases. The CDR3 has 12 residues. V lost 6 bases and J lost 6; bases outside the gene matches: 3. The germline gives CDR1 ENHRY, CDR2 SYGVKD. The CDR3 nucleotides are TGTGCCATCAGGGGACAGGGTGTCGAGCAGTACTTC. This encodes CAIRGQGVEQYF.

This clone was detected only a few times. The V call is TRBV6-1, the J call TRBJ1-2; 7 bases are shared with TRBD1. CDR3 length: 15 residues. Germline loops: CDR1 MNHNS, CDR2 SASEGT. V was clipped by 2 bases and J by 3 bases; unmatched bases: 6. CDR3 coding DNA: TGTGCCAGCAGTGAAACGCGGGACAGTCACTATGGCTACACCTTC. It is translated as CASSETRDSHYGYTF.

J is TRBJ2-7 and V is TRBV30, with D maybe TRBD1 (6 bases). The CDR3 has 12 residues. Germline lookup yields CDR1 GTSNPN and CDR2 SVGIG (reference sequence). Trimming shortened V by 7 bases and J by 4 bases, and 14 bases separated the two germline ends. The CDR3 nucleotides read TGTGCCTTAGGGGGTAGTGGATACGAGCAGTACTTC. Its protein is CALGGSGYEQYF.

The chain couples TRBV5-8 to TRBJ1-4; D is perhaps TRBD1 (6 bases). Trimming removed 4 bases at V and 0 bases at J, with 10 bases between. Per germline, CDR1 SGHTS and CDR2 YDEGEE. CDR3 length: 15 residues. In DNA form, the CDR3 reads TGTGCCAGCAGCCCAGGGGTTGCAACTAATGAAAAACTGTTTTTT. Translating gives CASSPGVATNEKLFF.

The V and J genes are TRBV20-1 and TRBJ1-6, with 8 bases fitting TRBD1. The CDR3 contains 16 residues. Germline loops: CDR1 DFQATT, CDR2 SNEGSKA (reference sequence). The V segment lost 3 bases and the J segment 0 bases; nucleotides outside the gene matches: 4. The CDR3 spells CSASNRGSSYNSPLHF. The CDR3 region has the DNA TGCAGTGCTAGTAACAGGGGGAGCTCCTATAATTCACCCCTCCACTTT.

The chain carries TRBV4-1 and TRBJ2-7, with 7 bases matching TRBD1. Trimming cost V 3 bases and J 6 bases; bases outside gene matches: 11. The germline gives CDR1 MGHRA, CDR2 YSYEKL. This CDR3 is built from 15 residues. The chain's CDR3 is CASSHRIGGKREQYF. DNA for the CDR3: TGCGCCAGCAGCCACAGGATAGGGGGCAAACGCGAGCAGTACTTC.